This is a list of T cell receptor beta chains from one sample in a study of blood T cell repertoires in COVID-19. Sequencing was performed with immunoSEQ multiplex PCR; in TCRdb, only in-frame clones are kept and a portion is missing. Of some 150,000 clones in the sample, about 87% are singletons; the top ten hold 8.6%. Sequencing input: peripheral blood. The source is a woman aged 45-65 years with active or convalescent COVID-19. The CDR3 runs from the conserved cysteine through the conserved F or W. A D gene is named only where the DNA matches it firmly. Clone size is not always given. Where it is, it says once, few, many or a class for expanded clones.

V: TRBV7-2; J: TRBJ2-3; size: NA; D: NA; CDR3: CASSSQTPLLDTQYF
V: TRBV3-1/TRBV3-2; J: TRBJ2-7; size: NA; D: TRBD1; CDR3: CASSQGTGTEQYF
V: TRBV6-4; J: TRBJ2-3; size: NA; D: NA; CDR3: CASSDRIGADYPYSEDTQYF
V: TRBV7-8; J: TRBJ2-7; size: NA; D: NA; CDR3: CASRKTGDFSYEQYF
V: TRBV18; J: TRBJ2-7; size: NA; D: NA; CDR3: CASSPEASGIYEQYF
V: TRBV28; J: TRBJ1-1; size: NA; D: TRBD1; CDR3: CASNFPQGALSAEAFF
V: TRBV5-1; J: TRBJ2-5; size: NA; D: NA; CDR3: CASSFSPDSHQETQYF
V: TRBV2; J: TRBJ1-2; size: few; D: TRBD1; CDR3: CASTLRTGGDYGYTF
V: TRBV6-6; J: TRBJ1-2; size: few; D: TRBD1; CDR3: CASSYTGDRTLWGYTF
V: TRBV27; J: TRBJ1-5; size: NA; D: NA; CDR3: CASSRQAHQPQHF
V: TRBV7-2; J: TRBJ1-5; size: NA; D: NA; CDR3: CASSLNNLNQPQHF
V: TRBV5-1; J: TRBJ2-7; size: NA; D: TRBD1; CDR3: CASSVTTGGQYEQYF
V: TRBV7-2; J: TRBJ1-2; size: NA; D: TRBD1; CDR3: CASSITGGRGYTF
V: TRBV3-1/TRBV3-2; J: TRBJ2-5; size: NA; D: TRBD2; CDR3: CASSQGGFQETQYF
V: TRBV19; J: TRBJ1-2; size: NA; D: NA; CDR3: CASSTQNFYGYTF
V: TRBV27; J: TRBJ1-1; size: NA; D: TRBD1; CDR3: CASSLGQGATEAFF
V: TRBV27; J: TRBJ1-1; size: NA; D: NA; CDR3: CASMTRQDLNTEAFF
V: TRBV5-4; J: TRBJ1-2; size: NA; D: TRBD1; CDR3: CASRNRQGNYGYTF
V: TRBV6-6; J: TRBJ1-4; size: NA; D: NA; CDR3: CASNDRMSEKLFF
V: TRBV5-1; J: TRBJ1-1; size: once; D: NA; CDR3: CASSLAAGNMHAFF
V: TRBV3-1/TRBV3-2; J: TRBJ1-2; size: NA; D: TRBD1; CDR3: CASSQLDRQNYGYTF
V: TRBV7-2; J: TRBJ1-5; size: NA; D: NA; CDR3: CASSSLLESAQHF
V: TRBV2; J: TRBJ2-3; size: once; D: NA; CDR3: CASSELEEVDTQYF